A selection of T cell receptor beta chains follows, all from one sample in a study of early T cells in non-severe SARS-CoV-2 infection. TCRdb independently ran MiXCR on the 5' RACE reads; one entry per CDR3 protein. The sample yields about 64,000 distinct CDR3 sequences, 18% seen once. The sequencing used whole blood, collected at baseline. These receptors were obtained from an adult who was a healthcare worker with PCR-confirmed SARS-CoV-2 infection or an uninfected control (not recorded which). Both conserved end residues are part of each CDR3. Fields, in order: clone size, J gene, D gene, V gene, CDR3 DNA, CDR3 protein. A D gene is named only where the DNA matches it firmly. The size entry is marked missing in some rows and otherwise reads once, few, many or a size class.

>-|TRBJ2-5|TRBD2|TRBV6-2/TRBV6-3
TGTGCCAGCAGACCCTGGACTAGCGGCGGAGCGGGTGAGACCCAGTACTTC
CASRPWTSGGAGETQYF
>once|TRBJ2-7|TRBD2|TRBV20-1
TGCAGTGCTAGAGATTCCGCGGGGGGCCCCTTTCCCTTC
CSARDSAGGPFPF
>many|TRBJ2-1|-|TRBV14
TGTGCCAGCAGCCGAAACTTGGGGAATGAGCAGTTCTTC
CASSRNLGNEQFF
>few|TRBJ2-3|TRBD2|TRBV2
TGTGCCAATGCTAGCGGGGTGTTATCAGATACGCAGTATTTT
CANASGVLSDTQYF
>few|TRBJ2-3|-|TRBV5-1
TGCGCCAGCAGCTTGGGGGGGCTGACAGATACGCAGTATTTT
CASSLGGLTDTQYF
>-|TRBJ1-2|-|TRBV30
TGTGCCTGGAGTGTAACCAGGGCGAATGGCTACACCTTC
CAWSVTRANGYTF
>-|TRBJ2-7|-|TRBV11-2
TGTGCCAGCAGCGCACAGGGTCCCTACGAGCAGTACTTC
CASSAQGPYEQYF
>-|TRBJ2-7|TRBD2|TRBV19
TGTGCCAGTAGTATCTCCCCTGCGGGGGGGTTTTACGAGCAGTACTTC
CASSISPAGGFYEQYF
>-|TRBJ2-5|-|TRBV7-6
TGTGCCAGCAACCATGGAGACGGGGAGACCCAGTACTTC
CASNHGDGETQYF
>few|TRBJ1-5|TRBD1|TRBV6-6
TGTGCCAGCAGAGGACAGGGGTATCAGCCCCAGCATTTT
CASRGQGYQPQHF
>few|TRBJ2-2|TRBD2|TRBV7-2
TGTGCCAGCAGCGCCAGATCGACTAGCGGGGTCACCGGGGAGCTGTTTTTT
CASSARSTSGVTGELFF
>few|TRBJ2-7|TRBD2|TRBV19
TGTGCCAGTAGTATAGCCCCGGGACTAGCGCCCTACGAGCAGTACTTC
CASSIAPGLAPYEQYF